Listed below are T cell receptor beta chains from one sample, sequenced in a study of CD8+CD57+ T cells in acquired aplastic anemia. A single record per CDR3 protein comes from TCRdb applying MiXCR to the reads. The profile shows hundreds of thousands of distinct CDR3 sequences, roughly 80% of them singletons. What was sequenced was sorted CD4+, CD8+, or CD8+CD57+ T cells (not recorded which) from PBMCs. The receptors stem from a human donor with aplastic anemia. The CDR3 runs from the conserved cysteine through the conserved F or W. D genes are given only for firm matches. Expanded clones are given a class, and other clones once, few, many or no size at all.

D | J | V | size | DNA | CDR3
TRBD2 | TRBJ2-1 | TRBV2 | - | TGTGCCAGCAGGGGGGGGGGGATCCATGAGCAGTTCTTC | CASRGGGIHEQFF
TRBD1 | TRBJ2-3 | TRBV15 | - | TGTGCCAGCAGCGGAGAGGGGGCGCAAGATACGCAGTATTTT | CASSGEGAQDTQYF
- | TRBJ2-3 | TRBV7-3 | - | TGTGCCAGCTCCATACCGGCCGGCGCCGTTGCGCACTGTTTT | CASSIPAGAVAHCF
TRBD2 | TRBJ2-1 | TRBV19 | - | TGTGCCAGTAGTATAGCTAGCGGGGGGTACAATGAGGAGCTGTTCTTC | CASSIASGGYNEELFF
- | TRBJ1-6 | TRBV6-1 | many | TGTGCCAGCAGTGAATCGGGGGAATCCTATAATTCACCCCTCCACTTT | CASSESGESYNSPLHF
- | TRBJ2-1 | TRBV7-3 | - | TGTGCCAGCAGCTTAAGATTCGGTTTGGACAATGAGCAGTTCTTC | CASSLRFGLDNEQFF
- | TRBJ2-7 | TRBV7-9 | - | TGTGCCAGCAGCGTTACAGGGAGCGCACTTACGCACGAGCAGTACTTC | CASSVTGSALTHEQYF
TRBD1 | TRBJ1-1 | TRBV29-1 | - | TGCAGCGCCCAGGGACAGGGGGCTAGGACTGAAGCTTTCTTT | CSAQGQGARTEAFF
- | TRBJ1-1 | TRBV29-1 | - | TGCAGCGTCCCGATCGGGGCAAGTGAAGCTTTCTTT | CSVPIGASEAFF
- | TRBJ1-5 | TRBV5-5 | - | TGTGCCAGCAGCTCCTCGACGGCCCGAAATCAGCCCCAGCATTTT | CASSSSTARNQPQHF
- | TRBJ1-1 | TRBV16 | - | TGTGCCAGCAGCACAGCGGGGCACGAGCAGTACGACGGTTTCTTT | CASSTAGHEQYDGFF
- | TRBJ1-5 | TRBV11-3 | once | TGTGCCAGCAGCTCTCAAAGAAGCGATCAGCCCCAGCATTTT | CASSSQRSDQPQHF
- | TRBJ1-2 | TRBV11-3 | - | TGTGCCAGCAGCTTGACAGTGAGCTCGGTCTATGGCTACACCTTC | CASSLTVSSVYGYTF
- | TRBJ2-5 | TRBV7-6 | - | TGTGCCAGCAGCTTAGGCCACGGGACAAAAGAGCCCCAGTTC | CASSLGHGTKEPQF
TRBD1 | TRBJ1-2 | TRBV25-1 | - | TGTGCCAGCAGTGTGACAGGGGTGGACTATGGCTACACCTTC | CASSVTGVDYGYTF
- | TRBJ2-7 | TRBV20-1 | - | TGCAGTGCTATTCCAGGCACAGGGAACTACGAGCAGTACTTC | CSAIPGTGNYEQYF
- | TRBJ2-1 | TRBV7-6 | - | TGTGCCAGCAGCTTAGGCTCCCCCACCTACACCGAGCAGTTCTTC | CASSLGSPTYTEQFF
- | TRBJ1-1 | TRBV20-1 | - | TGCAGTGCTAGAAGTTTCTCAGGTGTTGACACTGAAGCTTTCTTT | CSARSFSGVDTEAFF
TRBD1 | TRBJ1-2 | TRBV29-1 | few | TGCAGCGTTGACCCCGGGACAGCCTATGGCTACACCTTC | CSVDPGTAYGYTF
TRBD2 | TRBJ2-3 | TRBV16 | - | TGTGCCAGCAGGTCAGCGGGGCGTCCCGATACGGTGTATTTT | CASRSAGRPDTVYF
- | TRBJ1-1 | TRBV5-6 | - | TGTGCCAGCAGCTTGGGCGGGGCAGGGCCGAGGACTGAAGCTTTCTTT | CASSLGGAGPRTEAFF
- | TRBJ2-1 | TRBV7-3 | - | TGTGCCAGCAGCTTAAACGAGGAGCAGTTCTTC | CASSLNEEQFF
TRBD1 | TRBJ2-6 | TRBV5-6 | - | TGTGCCAGCAGCCTCCGGGACAGCTACGGGGCCAACGTCCTGACTTTC | CASSLRDSYGANVLTF
TRBD2 | TRBJ2-3 | TRBV7-9 | few | TGCGCCAGCAGCCACCCCGGACTAGCGGGGGGGGGGTTT | CASSHPGLAGGGF
- | TRBJ1-2 | TRBV7-4 | - | TGTGCCAGCAGCGATGGACTTACTCGGATCGGTTATGGCTACACCTTC | CASSDGLTRIGYGYTF
TRBD2 | TRBJ2-3 | TRBV7-3 | few | TGTGCCAGCAGTTCTAGCGGGGGCACAGATACGCAGTATTTT | CASSSSGGTDTQYF
- | TRBJ1-2 | TRBV7-9 | - | TGTGCCAGCAGCCTAGCGGGTAGCTACGGGGCCACCTTC | CASSLAGSYGATF
- | TRBJ1-1 | TRBV5-8 | - | TGTGCCAGCTTAACGGGACGGCTGAACACTGAAGCTTTCTTT | CASLTGRLNTEAFF
- | TRBJ2-3 | TRBV2 | - | TGTGCCAGCAGGGACGACGGCACAGATACGGAGTATTTC | CASRDDGTDTEYF
- | TRBJ2-5 | TRBV20-1 | once | TGCAGTGCTAGTCCCGGACGAGCCGAAGAGACCCAGTACTTC | CSASPGRAEETQYF
TRBD1 | TRBJ2-5 | TRBV7-8 | - | TGTGCCAGCAGCTTTCATCCAGACGGGACAGCCCTTTCCACCCAGTACTTC | CASSFHPDGTALSTQYF
TRBD1 | TRBJ1-2 | TRBV6-1 | - | TGTGCCAGCAGTGAGGCAGGGGGAGTGGGTGGGTCAAACTATGGCTACACCTTC | CASSEAGGVGGSNYGYTF
- | TRBJ1-2 | TRBV12-3/TRBV12-4 | - | TGTGCCAGCAGTTTAATCCCCGCCAGACTGGGAATTGGCTACACCTTC | CASSLIPARLGIGYTF
TRBD1 | TRBJ2-5 | TRBV7-9 | - | TGTGCCAGCAGCACCGGGACAGGGGAACACACAGATACGTTC | CASSTGTGEHTDTF
- | TRBJ2-3 | TRBV7-9 | few | TGTGCCAGCAGCTTAGCGGGTGGTTACGGGGCGCACGTCTTT | CASSLAGGYGAHVF
- | TRBJ2-6 | TRBV9 | - | TGTGCCAGCAGCGAAGGGGGGACCGGGGGGAACACTGTCCTGACTTTC | CASSEGGTGGNTVLTF
- | TRBJ1-1 | TRBV7-3 | - | TGTGCCAGCTCAATACAGGCGAACGCGATTACAGAAGCTTTCTTT | CASSIQANAITEAFF
- | TRBJ2-5 | TRBV11-3 | - | TGTGCCACCAGCTTAGACATCGAACAAGAGACCCAGTACTTC | CATSLDIEQETQYF
TRBD2 | TRBJ2-7 | TRBV20-1 | - | TGCGCGGGGGGGCTCTCCTACGAGCAGTACTTC | CAGGLSYEQYF
- | TRBJ2-3 | TRBV5-8 | - | TGTGCCAGCAGCTTTAGGGGGGTCACAGATACGCAGTATTTT | CASSFRGVTDTQYF
- | TRBJ1-2 | TRBV7-2 | - | TGTGCCAGCAGCTTATTAGGGAGCGGCTACACCTTC | CASSLLGSGYTF
- | TRBJ1-2 | TRBV7-9 | - | - | CASSLQGARGYTFYTF
- | TRBJ1-2 | TRBV9 | - | TGTGCCAGCAGCGTAGGCCTCTCGGGTGGTCAGACCTTC | CASSVGLSGGQTF
- | TRBJ1-3 | TRBV7-8 | - | TGTGCCAGCAGCTTAGGGGGCGCTCCCACGAACACCATATATTTT | CASSLGGAPTNTIYF
- | TRBJ2-5 | TRBV7-3 | - | TGTGCCAGCAGTAAGACCGGACAGCCCACTGAAGCTTTCTTC | CASSKTGQPTEAFF
TRBD1 | TRBJ1-1 | TRBV20-1 | - | TGCAGTGCCGATAGTACCGGGACAGCGAACACTGAAGCTTTCTTT | CSADSTGTANTEAFF
- | TRBJ2-5 | TRBV9 | - | TGTGCCACCAGCTGGACCCAGCGACATGAGCAGTTGTACTTC | CATSWTQRHEQLYF
- | TRBJ1-1 | TRBV20-1 | once | TGCAGTGCTACCCGAAGACCCAACACTGAAGCTTTCTTT | CSATRRPNTEAFF
TRBD1 | TRBJ2-1 | TRBV7-6 | - | TGTGCCAGCAGCCAGCGACAGGGACGACCTACGAGCAGTCAGTTCTTC | CASSQRQGRPTSSQFF
- | TRBJ1-6 | TRBV9 | once | TGTGCCAGCAGCTTAGATCTGACTGCGTATTCACCCCTCCACTTT | CASSLDLTAYSPLHF
- | TRBJ2-1 | TRBV7-9 | - | TGTGCCAGCAGCTTTACTGGTGCATACGGGGCTTCCTTC | CASSFTGAYGASF
- | TRBJ2-3 | TRBV7-3 | - | TGTGCCAGCACTAGGGGCCCGGGCGCGGATAAGCAGTATTTT | CASTRGPGADKQYF
- | TRBJ1-1 | TRBV7-3 | - | TGTGCCAGCAGCCCCGCTCTGACAGAGAACACCGAAGCGTTCTTT | CASSPALTENTEAFF
- | TRBJ2-3 | TRBV7-9 | once | TGTGCCAGCAGCTCCGCGGGTACGTACGGTTTT | CASSSAGTYGF
- | TRBJ2-5 | TRBV11-3 | - | TGTGCCAGCAGCATGGGGGGCCAAGAAGAGACCCAGTACTTC | CASSMGGQEETQYF
- | TRBJ2-1 | TRBV9 | once | TGTGCCAGCAGCGCAGGGTCAGATACGCAGTATTTTAATGAGCAGTTCTTC | CASSAGSDTQYFNEQFF
- | TRBJ2-3 | TRBV7-9 | - | TGTGCCAGCGGGGTTGAGAGAAGCGGTACGCACTATTTT | CASGVERSGTHYF
- | TRBJ2-3 | TRBV7-8 | - | TGTGCCAGCAGCTTAGCGGGCGGTGCCCAGACGCAGTATTTT | CASSLAGGAQTQYF
TRBD1 | TRBJ2-3 | TRBV9 | - | TGTGCCAGCGGGGTAGGGGGCCCGGGTACGGAGTATTTT | CASGVGGPGTEYF
- | TRBJ2-3 | TRBV24-1 | - | TGTGCCAGCGGGGACGGGGACACAGGGGCGCAGTATTTT | CASGDGDTGAQYF